This TCR beta chain was sequenced in a study of control samples from healthy donors and cancer patients. This clone occurred a few times. The table came from immunoSEQ multiplex PCR; TCRdb's copy has only in-frame clones and leaves some out. Here the sample spans 25,000 to 35,000 clones, around nine tenths being singletons. Trimming cost V 3 bases and J 0 bases, with 6 bases left between them. The CDR3 length is 13 residues. Germline V gene lookup returns CDR1 MDHEN and CDR2 SYDVKM. Source material: PBMCs. The chain recombines TRBV28 with TRBJ2-7; no clear D. This sequence was found in a woman in her forties with lung cancer. The CDR3 sequence is CASSLGSSYEQYF. CDR3 bases: TGTGCCAGCAGTTTGGGCAGCTCCTACGAGCAGTACTTC.